This T cell receptor (beta chain) was identified during a study of blood T cell repertoires in COVID-19. As for the study in general: From T cells, B-cell-depleted T cells, or PBMCs came the material, which was cDNA or gDNA.

Using immunoSEQ multiplex PCR, the repertoire was profiled, and TCRdb retains in-frame clones only, with some absent. The sample holds a few hundred thousand clones; around 92% are singletons and the top ten take under 2.5%. This clone turned up a few times. Distinct nucleotide sequences in the sample also encode this CDR3. Germline V gives CDR1 SGHRS, CDR2 YFSETQ. The CDR3 totals 15 residues. V was cut by 2 bases and J by 0 bases, with 12 bases left in between. Those enrolled, adults aged roughly 18 to 90 years, came from some 25 US areas. Recovery among Cohort 3 donors was established by two negative PCRs, clearance, or symptom resolution.

This clonotype was sampled from an older woman who had recovered from COVID-19. Sequenced material: PBMCs or T cells enriched from blood (not recorded which). The chain links TRBV5-1 to TRBJ2-7; no clear D. The CDR3: CASSFLGSDSYEQYF. The CDR3 bases are TGCGCCAGCAGCTTCCTCGGTTCCGACTCCTACGAGCAGTACTTC.